These 25 T cell receptor beta chains were sequenced from one sample in a study of post-analysis software for immune sequencing data. Their specific antigens are unknown. The study, taken as a whole, reports: Comparison of patients with controls showed roughly five TRBV segments more frequent in patients, TRBV5-6, TRBV5-1 and TRBV20-1 among them.

Incorporated into the TCR beta cDNA libraries were unique molecular identifiers, which served to reduce PCR and sequencing biases. TCRdb redid the calling of the PCR reads with MiXCR, one entry per CDR3 protein. In the table there are roughly 800,000 distinct CDR3 sequences, more than 45% of which are singletons. The sample comprised blood. These receptors were obtained from a girl between 10 and 17 years old with multiple sclerosis.

The chain recombines TRBV9 with TRBJ1-2; 8 positions match TRBD1. This CDR3 spans 21 amino acids. V gave up 4 bases and J gave up 0 bases; unmatched junction bases: 23. The V gene's germline CDR1 is SGDLS and CDR2 YYNGEE. The CDR3 DNA follows: TGTGCCAGCAGCCCGCACCCCAGTAGATGGGACAGGAGAGGAGCTAACTATGGCTACACCTTC. Protein: CASSPHPSRWDRRGANYGYTF.

The chain has TRBV11-3 and TRBJ2-3; D is possibly TRBD1 (5 bases). The CDR3 contains 16 residues. Germline lookup yields CDR1 SGHNT and CDR2 YENEEA. V lost 4 bases and J 12 bases, leaving 26 bases between the germline ends. CDR3: CASSSGHHSVLNPQYF. The DNA for the CDR3 is TGTGCCAGCAGCTCCGGACACCATTCAGTCCTGAACCCCCAGTATTTT.

This clonotype has ten or more counts. V is TRBV5-1 and J is TRBJ2-7, with D perhaps matching TRBD2 (6 bases). Germline loops: CDR1 SGHRS, CDR2 YFSETQ. This CDR3 is built from 14 residues. V was cut by 4 bases and J by 0 bases, with 11 bases left in between. The CDR3 region is CASSPAGSSYEQYF. In DNA form, the CDR3 reads TGCGCCAGCAGCCCGGCGGGATCCTCCTACGAGCAGTACTTC.

The chain carries TRBV13 and TRBJ2-7; a weak D match, TRBD2 (6 bases). The CDR3 is 12 residues long. The germline V gene has CDR1 PRHDT and CDR2 FYEKMQ (reference sequence). V lost 5 bases to trimming and J lost 7 bases, with 12 bases between them. In nucleotides, the CDR3 is TGTGCCAGCAGCCACGGGACTGGGGAGCAGTACTTC. Its translation is CASSHGTGEQYF.

The chain has TRBV14 and TRBJ1-2; D uncertain. CDR3 length equals 14 residues. V lost 0 bases and J lost 4, with 9 bases in between. Germline loops: CDR1 SGHDN, CDR2 FVKESK. DNA for the CDR3: TGTGCCAGCAGCCAAGATTCGAATGTCTATGGCTACACCTTC. Translating it yields CASSQDSNVYGYTF.

This clonotype was picked up a small number of times. The chain uses TRBV10-3 and TRBJ2-4; possible D gene TRBD2, 6 bases. V gave up 10 bases and J gave up 3 bases, with 19 bases separating them. This CDR3 is 15 amino acids long. Per the germline V gene, CDR1 is ENHRY and CDR2 is SYGVKD. The CDR3 loop is CATQPGDWGKNIQYF. The CDR3 nucleotides read TGTGCCACTCAACCTGGGGACTGGGGCAAAAACATTCAGTACTTC.

This clonotype showed up just a few times. The CDR3: CAIHPGTDTYEQYF. The CDR3, as DNA: TGTGCCATCCACCCGGGGACAGATACCTACGAGCAGTACTTC. The chain recombines TRBV10-3 with TRBJ2-7, with 7 bases identical to TRBD1. This CDR3 is 14 amino acids long. Trimming cost V 8 bases and J 2 bases; bases outside gene matches: 9. CDR1 is ENHRY and CDR2 is SYGVKD in the germline V gene.

This clonotype was seen a few times. At one boundary the junction diverges from the germline segment, which might be a read error. The J gene is TRBJ2-7, the V gene TRBV5-6, with 7 bases that match TRBD1. This CDR3 contains 17 residues. Germline CDR1 and CDR2: SGHDT and YYEEEE. CDR3: CASSTRQGERFLGEQYF. The DNA of the CDR3 is TGCGCCAGCAGCACGCGTCAGGGGGAGCGTTTTTTGGGCGAGCAGTACTTC.

V is TRBV11-2 and J is TRBJ2-3; TRBD2 agrees at 11 bases. The J segment lost 3 bases and the V segment lost 1 base, leaving 9 bases of the junction unmatched. Germline values: CDR1 SGHAT, CDR2 FQNNGV. CDR3 size: 18 residues. The CDR3 DNA reads TGTGCCAGCAGCTTAGGGAGACTAGCGGGAATGAGGACAGATACGCAGTATTTT. It encodes CASSLGRLAGMRTDTQYF.

The chain has TRBV3-1 and TRBJ2-5; 13 bases map to TRBD2. The ends lost 3 bases at V and 5 bases at J; junction bases unmatched: 6. This CDR3 region has 16 residues. Germline CDR1 reads LGHDT; CDR2 reads YNNKEL (reference sequence). CDR3 sequence reads: CASSQGTSGNLETQYF. The CDR3 bases are TGTGCCAGCAGCCAGGGGACTAGCGGGAATTTGGAGACCCAGTACTTC.

CDR3 coding DNA: TGTGCCAGCAGTACAGGGGGCGAGGACACTGAAGCTTTCTTT. Translating it yields CASSTGGEDTEAFF. J is TRBJ1-1 and V is TRBV2, with TRBD1 identical over 9 bases. The germline gives CDR1 SNHLY, CDR2 FYNNEI. The CDR3 is made up of 14 amino acids. The J segment lost 3 bases and the V segment lost 5 bases, leaving 4 bases of the junction unmatched.

The chain employs TRBV7-2 and TRBJ2-2, with D unclear. Germline values: CDR1 SGHTA, CDR2 FQGNSA. The CDR3 totals 14 residues. Trimming pared 1 base from V and 3 bases from J, leaving 6 bases between. The DNA for the CDR3 is TGTGCCAGCAGCTTAGTGGGATACACCGGGGAGCTGTTTTTT. The encoded protein is CASSLVGYTGELFF.

This rearrangement joins TRBV6-6 to TRBJ1-2; no firm D call. This CDR3 has 15 amino acids. V was shortened by 4 bases and J by 0 bases, with 12 bases between the two germline ends. The germline CDR1 and CDR2 sequences are MNHNY and SVGAGI (reference sequence). The CDR3 bases are TGTGCCAGCAGTTCGGCGCCCTCGACTAACTATGGCTACACCTTC. Protein sequence: CASSSAPSTNYGYTF.

This chain connects TRBV10-3 to TRBJ2-1, with 9 bases aligning to TRBD1. Germline assignment: CDR1 ENHRY and CDR2 SYGVKD. With V trimmed by 3 bases and J by 5 bases, 11 bases remained unmatched. The CDR3 contains 17 residues. The CDR3 DNA is TGTGCCATCAGTGAAGGGGGACAGGGAGGGTTGAACAATGAGCAGTTCTTC. Translating gives CAISEGGQGGLNNEQFF.

The chain combines TRBV6-5 with TRBJ2-5, with 9 bases fitting TRBD1. The CDR3 is 14 amino acids. Per germline, CDR1 MNHEY and CDR2 SVGAGI. V was clipped by 4 bases and J by 5 bases; unmatched bases: 5. The CDR3 DNA reads as TGTGCCAGCAGTTCCGACACAGGGGGCGAGACCCAGTACTTC. Amino acids: CASSSDTGGETQYF.

As concerns this clonotype: The conserved final phenylalanine or tryptophan is absent from the CDR3, which likely points to a read error. The chain joins TRBV12-3 or TRBV12-4 to TRBJ1-6, with D possibly being TRBD1 (6 bases). The CDR3 spans 15 residues. V was shortened by 5 bases and J by 7 bases, with 15 bases between the two germline ends. DNA for the CDR3: TGTGCCAGCAGTCCCGCAGGGGACGGCAATTCACCCCTCCACTGT. Protein product: CASSPAGDGNSPLHC.

This clonotype occurred once. The chain uses TRBV20-1 and TRBJ2-7, with D possibly being TRBD1 (5 bases). Germline assignment: CDR1 DFQATT and CDR2 SNEGSKA (reference sequence). The CDR3 sequence is 13 residues long. V was cut by 3 bases and J by 5 bases, with 14 bases left in between. The CDR3 region is CSASNAGYHEQYF. The CDR3 DNA is TGCAGTGCTAGTAACGCAGGGTATCACGAGCAGTACTTC.

V is TRBV10-3 and J is TRBJ2-5; 7 positions agree with TRBD2. Judging by the DNA end, TRBJ2-7 fits better; the J call may be wrong. The germline V gene encodes CDR1 ENHRY and CDR2 SYGVKD. This CDR3 comprises 16 residues. The CDR3 sequence: CAISAPEGTTRYEQYF. The CDR3 DNA is TGTGCCATCAGTGCACCGGAGGGGACTACCAGATACGAGCAGTACTTC.

The gene calls are TRBV29-1 and TRBJ2-5; perhaps TRBD1 as D (5 bases). In germline, CDR1 is SQVTM, CDR2 ANQGSEA. This CDR3 has 13 amino acids. V was shortened by 5 bases and J by 5 bases, with 15 bases between the two germline ends. In DNA, the CDR3 is TGCAGCGTTCAGAGTCAGGGCGCGGAGACCCAGTACTTC. This sequence encodes CSVQSQGAETQYF.

The chain joins TRBV10-1 to TRBJ2-7; tentatively, D is TRBD2 (6 bases). The CDR3 is 13 residues long. V was trimmed by 1 base and J by 10 bases, leaving 14 bases between them. The germline gives CDR1 WNHNN, CDR2 SYGVQD (reference sequence). In DNA, the CDR3 is TGCGCCAGCAGTGAGTTACAGGAGGGAATTCAGTACTTC. Translated, it gives CASSELQEGIQYF.

This CDR3 reads CASSLKRAEERDIQYF. In nucleotides, the CDR3 is TGCGCCAGCAGCCTTAAGCGGGCAGAGGAAAGAGACATTCAGTACTTC. This sequence joins TRBV5-1 and TRBJ2-4; TRBD2 is a possible D gene (6 bases). Trimming took off 4 bases at V and 8 bases at J, with 22 bases between the two ends. This CDR3 comprises 16 residues. Germline CDR1 and CDR2: SGHRS and YFSETQ.

The J gene is TRBJ2-1, the V gene TRBV7-9; TRBD2 matches 13 bases. The ends lost 5 bases at V and 12 bases at J; junction bases unmatched: 10. The CDR3 is 15 residues long. CDR1 and CDR2 (germline): SEHNR, FQNEAQ (reference sequence). The DNA of the CDR3 is TGTGCCAGCAGCCTCCCCGGGACTAGCGGGACTAGGCAGTTCTTC. Encoded protein: CASSLPGTSGTRQFF.

This clonotype turned up a few times. The V gene is TRBV5-1, the J gene TRBJ2-7, with 12 bases lining up with TRBD2. Germline V gene sequence: CDR1 SGHRS, CDR2 YFSETQ. The J segment lost 5 bases and the V segment lost 4 bases, leaving 4 bases of the junction unmatched. There are 14 residues in the CDR3. CDR3 sequence (DNA): TGCGCCAGCAGCCAGACTAGCGGGAGTGACGAGCAGTACTTC. Amino acid sequence: CASSQTSGSDEQYF.

The rearrangement uses TRBV6-1 and TRBJ2-1, with a tentative D call TRBD2 (5 bases). V lost 5 bases to trimming and J lost 0 bases, with 17 bases between them. Per germline, CDR1 MNHNS and CDR2 SASEGT. The CDR3 is 17 amino acids. The CDR3 is CASSRSSSSYSYNEQFF. The CDR3 DNA sequence: TGTGCCAGCAGTCGTTCGTCTAGCTCCTACTCCTACAATGAGCAGTTCTTC.

The genes are TRBV6-5 and TRBJ2-1; 8 nucleotides line up with TRBD2. The CDR3 loop spans 17 amino acids. CDR1 is MNHEY and CDR2 is SVGAGI in the germline V gene. V lost 0 bases, J lost 13 bases, and 17 bases stayed unmatched. The CDR3 sequence: CASSYSTFTSGQETQFF. The CDR3, as DNA: TGTGCCAGCAGTTACTCGACGTTTACTAGCGGACAAGAGACCCAGTTCTTC.